Following are 8 T cell receptor beta chains from one sample sequenced in a study of T cells in Graves' hyperthyroidism and ophthalmopathy. RNA transcripts were the template for amplifying TCR beta CDR3 regions. HTBI primers were employed in a first-round RT-PCR of the TCR CDR3. Each CDR3 protein gets one entry after TCRdb re-called the multiplex PCR reads with MiXCR. The sample consists of around 300,000 distinct CDR3 sequences, roughly 13% of them appearing once. The sequencing input was blood. The source is a woman in her 40s with Graves' hyperthyroidism.

This clonotype was detected ten times or more. This rearrangement joins TRBV2 to TRBJ2-7; no clear D. This CDR3 is 14 amino acids long. Deletions cut 3 bases from V and 5 bases from J, with 14 bases between. Germline-derived CDR1 and CDR2 are SNHLY and FYNNEI. CDR3 sequence reads: CASSERPPSHEQYF. DNA of the CDR3: TGTGCCAGCAGTGAGCGGCCTCCCTCGCACGAGCAGTACTTC.

This clonotype came up once. The CDR3 nucleotides read TGTGCCAGCAGTTTAGCTGGGGGGGGTGAAGCTTTCTTT. Amino acid sequence: CASSLAGGGEAFF. The J gene is TRBJ1-1, the V gene TRBV12-3 or TRBV12-4; perhaps TRBD1 as D (5 bases). Trimming took 0 bases from V and 7 from J, leaving 9 bases between them. CDR3 length: 13 residues.

This sequence joins TRBV15 and TRBJ1-1; D is unclear. Trimming shortened V by 0 bases and J by 6 bases, and 11 bases separated the two germline ends. The germline CDR1 and CDR2 sequences are LNHNV and YYDKDF (reference sequence). There are 14 residues in the CDR3. The CDR3 coding sequence is TGTGCCACCAGCAGAGACAGGAGATCGGCTGAAGCTTTCTTT. It yields the protein CATSRDRRSAEAFF.

On this clonotype: One end of the junction does not line up with germline, which may come from a read error. V is TRBV20-1 and J is TRBJ1-5; no clear D. Germline V gene lookup returns CDR1 DFQATT and CDR2 SNEGSKA (reference sequence). This CDR3 spans 11 amino acids. In nucleotides, the CDR3 is TGCAGTGCTAGCGAAAATCGGCCCCAGCATTTT. Protein: CSASENRPQHF.

The rearrangement links TRBV6-1 to TRBJ2-2; weak D call: TRBD1 (6 bases). CDR1 is MNHNS, CDR2 SASEGT, per germline. V lost 6 bases to trimming and J lost 5 bases, with 10 bases between them. The CDR3 consists of 13 residues. CDR3 amino acids: CASRPTGTGELFF. CDR3 DNA: TGTGCCAGCAGGCCCACAGGGACCGGGGAGCTGTTTTTT.

Ten or more counts support this clonotype. The rearrangement uses TRBV7-9 and TRBJ2-1; D perhaps matches TRBD2 (7 bases). Trimming removed 3 bases at V and 8 bases at J, with 14 bases between. The CDR3 totals 14 residues. CDR1 is SEHNR, CDR2 FQNEAQ, per germline (reference sequence). This CDR3 reads CASSLGGASHEQFF. DNA for the CDR3: TGTGCCAGCAGCTTGGGGGGGGCTAGCCATGAGCAGTTCTTC.

This clonotype was detected many times. The chain links TRBV3-1 to TRBJ1-4; D is undetermined. CDR1 and CDR2 (germline): LGHDT, YNNKEL (reference sequence). The ends were cut back, 1 base at V and 4 bases at J, with 19 bases in the middle. The CDR3 has 18 residues. CDR3 region: CASSQVVDPLSFNEKLFF. Written as DNA, the CDR3 is TGTGCCAGCAGCCAAGTCGTAGACCCACTTTCCTTTAATGAAAAACTGTTTTTT.

This clonotype has a count of ten or more. V is TRBV7-9 and J is TRBJ2-1; 7 positions match TRBD2. Germline assignment: CDR1 SEHNR and CDR2 FQNEAQ (reference sequence). This CDR3 is built from 16 residues. V lost 1 base and J lost 8; bases outside the gene matches: 11. The CDR3: CASSLGAGAGHHEQFF. CDR3 bases: TGTGCCAGCAGCTTAGGCGCGGGAGCGGGCCATCATGAGCAGTTCTTC.